This note documents a single T cell receptor beta chain sequence. The antigen remains unidentified. The study collected blood at first hyperthyroidism diagnosis, before any ophthalmopathy symptoms arose. The sample originates from a study of T cells in Graves' hyperthyroidism and ophthalmopathy. Turning to the study itself: The blood sample was taken at first diagnosis, before treatment began. Study-level findings and limits: Blood also showed most of the thyroid clonotypes that were expanded above 0.001. Model output signaled ophthalmopathy a median 6.5 months ahead of onset.

Researchers took RNA transcripts and amplified the TCR beta CDR3 regions from them. Researchers ran a first-round RT-PCR on the TCR CDR3 using the HTBI primer set. TCRdb reprocessed the multiplex PCR reads via MiXCR and lists one record per CDR3 protein. Found here are roughly 380,000 distinct CDR3 sequences, roughly 14% of them singletons; the top ten hold around 20%. CDR3 length equals 15 residues. Germline CDR1 is SGDLS and CDR2 is YYNGEE. The ends lost 3 bases at V and 6 bases at J; junction bases unmatched: 9. The chain uses TRBV9 and TRBJ1-3; 7 bases map to TRBD1. The source of this sequence is a man aged 30 to 39 with Graves' hyperthyroidism that later progressed to Graves' ophthalmopathy. Material: blood. In nucleotides, the CDR3 is TGTGCCAGCAGCGGTTCCGGGACAGCTGTAAACACCATATATTTT. This gives the protein CASSGSGTAVNTIYF.